This T cell receptor beta chain was recorded in a study of T cells in Graves' hyperthyroidism and ophthalmopathy. CDR3 length: 14 amino acids. Germline values: CDR1 DFQATT, CDR2 SNEGSKA (reference sequence). Trimming left V 1 base short and J 6 bases short, with 15 bases between. The study left out patients who had uncontrolled infection, other autoimmune disease, pregnancy or lactation. Out of less than 12 ml of fresh peripheral blood came the PBMCs. Researchers amplified the TCR beta CDR3 regions from RNA transcripts. With the HTBI primer set, the TCR CDR3 went through a first round of RT-PCR. TCRdb itself ran the multiplex PCR reads through MiXCR, one entry per CDR3 protein. The table records 400,000 to 500,000 distinct CDR3 sequences, under 15% of them present only once. In this sample, this clonotype turned up a few times.

The source is a woman younger than 35 with Graves' hyperthyroidism. V usage is TRBV20-1 and J usage is TRBJ1-1; D not certain. The sequencing input was blood. The CDR3 coding sequence is TGCAGTGCTAGAGTCGATCCGAGCACGGCTGAAGCTTTCTTT. As protein: CSARVDPSTAEAFF.